The 23 T cell receptor beta chains listed next were all sequenced from one sample in a study of T cells in Graves' hyperthyroidism and ophthalmopathy. Amplification of TCR beta CDR3 regions used RNA as the template. The HTBI primer set was used in a first-round RT-PCR of the TCR CDR3. TCRdb itself ran the multiplex PCR reads through MiXCR, one entry per CDR3 protein. This table holds 350,000 to 450,000 distinct CDR3 sequences, roughly 13% found once. The sample was blood. The receptors here all came from a woman between 55 and 75 years old with Graves' hyperthyroidism.

The rearrangement links TRBV7-2 to TRBJ2-1, with TRBD2 identical over 7 bases. V shed 1 base, J shed 5 bases, and the junction held 5 bases outside the gene matches. This CDR3 is 15 amino acids long. Germline CDR1 is SGHTA and CDR2 is FQGNSA. The chain's CDR3 is CASSLGIGLDNEQFF. Here the CDR3 DNA reads TGTGCCAGCAGCTTAGGGATTGGACTAGACAATGAGCAGTTCTTC.

The chain couples TRBV28 to TRBJ2-7; 8 bases match TRBD1. CDR1 and CDR2 from the germline V gene are MDHEN and SYDVKM. There are 15 residues in the CDR3. The V gene end was trimmed by 6 bases and the J gene end by 4 bases; junction bases not matched to a gene: 11. CDR3 DNA: TGTGCCAGCAGCCTTTTCGTGACAGGGGTTTACGAGCAGTACTTC. Translated: CASSLFVTGVYEQYF.

This clonotype was detected many times. V is TRBV30 and J is TRBJ2-2, with D perhaps given as TRBD1 or TRBD2 (5 bases each). Germline V lookup: CDR1 GTSNPN, CDR2 SVGIG (reference sequence). Deletions cut 4 bases from V and 4 bases from J, with 13 bases between. CDR3 size: 14 residues. The CDR3 region is CAWTLGLATGELFF. CDR3 in DNA: TGTGCCTGGACCTTGGGGCTAGCCACCGGGGAGCTGTTTTTT.

This clonotype was seen at least ten times. The rearrangement uses TRBV3-1 and TRBJ2-7; no definite D call. The V end was cut by 7 bases, the J end by 7 bases, with 17 bases between. Germline CDR1 LGHDT, CDR2 YNNKEL (reference sequence). The CDR3 runs to 13 residues. The CDR3 DNA follows: TGTGCCAGCAACCCCCCCTCCGTTGGTGAGCAGTACTTC. Translation: CASNPPSVGEQYF.

This clonotype appeared many times. The chain combines TRBV2 with TRBJ1-1, with TRBD1 matching 8 bases. V lost 6 bases to trimming and J lost 1 base; unmatched junction nucleotides: 7. The CDR3 length is 15 residues. Germline V gives CDR1 SNHLY, CDR2 FYNNEI. This CDR3 reads CASRQGDVGNTEAFF. CDR3 in DNA: TGTGCCAGCAGACAGGGGGATGTTGGGAACACTGAAGCTTTCTTT.

This clonotype was recorded a few times. This chain links TRBV20-1 with TRBJ2-7; D not resolved. The CDR3 totals 16 residues. The V gene lost 6 bases and the J gene lost 0 bases, with 21 bases spanning the gap. Germline CDR1 is DFQATT and CDR2 is SNEGSKA (reference sequence). The CDR3 spells CSAKTGARLNSYEQYF. The CDR3, as DNA: TGCAGTGCAAAGACTGGCGCACGACTCAACTCCTACGAGCAGTACTTC.

This clonotype was found many times. The chain joins TRBV6-1 to TRBJ2-5, with D tentatively TRBD2 (5 bases). The length of the CDR3 is 15 residues. V shed 5 bases and J shed 5 bases, with 18 bases lying between them. Germline lookup yields CDR1 MNHNS and CDR2 SASEGT. The CDR3 reads CASSSSGPPRETQYF. CDR3 nucleotides: TGTGCCAGCAGTTCCAGCGGCCCCCCCCGGGAGACCCAGTACTTC.

CDR3 sequence: CASSETPGTSGSNEQFF. The CDR3 DNA follows: TGTGCCAGCAGTGAAACGCCCGGGACTAGCGGGAGCAATGAGCAGTTCTTC. The V gene is TRBV9, the J gene TRBJ2-1; 14 bases match TRBD2. The V gene end was trimmed by 5 bases and the J gene end by 6 bases; junction bases not matched to a gene: 10. The germline CDR1 and CDR2 sequences are SGDLS and YYNGEE. The CDR3 length is 17 residues. Full variable domain (outside the CDR3, taken from reference TRBV9 and TRBJ2-1): DSGVTQTPKHLITATGQRVTLRCSPRSGDLSVYWYQQSLDQGLQFLIQYYNGEERAKGNILERFSAQQFPDLHSELNLSSLELGDSALYFCASSETPGTSGSNEQFFGPGTRLTVL.

The table lists this clonotype with many counts. The chain has TRBV20-1 and TRBJ2-7; TRBD1 matches at 9 bases. The CDR3 has 13 amino acids. J was trimmed by 12 bases and V by 1 base; bases with no gene match: 10. Looked up from germline, CDR1 is DFQATT and CDR2 is SNEGSKA (reference sequence). The CDR3 DNA reads TGCAGTGCTAGAGGGAGGACAGGGGATACGCTGTACTTC. It translates to CSARGRTGDTLYF.

This clonotype was seen repeatedly, ten times or more. The V call is TRBV20-1, the J call TRBJ2-1; 9 bases agree with TRBD2. Germline CDR1 is DFQATT and CDR2 is SNEGSKA (reference sequence). The CDR3 has 12 amino acids. V was pared by 7 bases and J by 2 bases, with 0 bases of the junction left unmatched. The CDR3: CSGTSAYNEQFF. In DNA form, the CDR3 reads TGCAGTGGGACTAGCGCCTACAATGAGCAGTTCTTC.

This clonotype has ten or more counts. The CDR3 sequence: CASSLNDREHEKLFF. The CDR3 DNA sequence: TGTGCCAGCAGCCTGAACGACAGGGAACATGAAAAACTGTTTTTT. The J gene is TRBJ1-4, the V gene TRBV14, with 7 bases lining up with TRBD1. J was trimmed by 6 bases and V by 4 bases; bases with no gene match: 8. This CDR3 region has 15 residues. The germline V gene has CDR1 SGHDN and CDR2 FVKESK.

This chain joins TRBV20-1 and TRBJ1-3; D unresolved. Germline loops: CDR1 DFQATT, CDR2 SNEGSKA (reference sequence). V was cut by 2 bases and J by 2 bases, with 16 bases left in between. The CDR3 runs 16 residues. For the CDR3, the DNA is TGCAGTGCTAGACGTCAGGCTGGGAATACTGGAAACACCATATATTTT. Its translation is CSARRQAGNTGNTIYF.

There are a few counts of this clonotype. The rearrangement links TRBV7-9 to TRBJ2-4; D is unresolved. This CDR3 spans 12 amino acids. The V gene's germline CDR1 is SEHNR and CDR2 FQNEAQ (reference sequence). Trimming shortened V by 5 bases and J by 6 bases, and 8 bases separated the two germline ends. The CDR3 sequence: CASSPDLNIQYF. The CDR3 DNA reads TGTGCCAGCAGCCCAGACCTAAACATTCAGTACTTC.

Regarding this clonotype: One end of the junction varies from germline; a read error may be responsible. The chain has TRBV5-1 and TRBJ2-2, with D possibly matching TRBD1 (8 bases). CDR3 length: 15 residues. Germline V lookup: CDR1 SGHRS, CDR2 YFSETQ. CDR3 region: CASSRGDRPTGELFF. CDR3 nucleotide sequence: TGTGCCAGCAGCCGGGGGGACAGGCCAACCGGGGAGCTGTTTTTT.

About this clonotype itself: A clone one base away is much larger, so this may be a read error. J is TRBJ2-7 and V is TRBV11-2; TRBD2 agrees at 7 bases. The CDR3 length is 17 residues. The V gene's germline CDR1 is SGHAT and CDR2 FQNNGV. The V gene end was trimmed by 5 bases and the J gene end by 3 bases; junction bases not matched to a gene: 16. DNA of the CDR3: TGTGCCAGCAGCCTCATGCCTCCTGGCGGGAGTCTCTACGAGCAGTACTTC. Its translation is CASSLMPPGGSLYEQYF. Complete variable domain (other parts from reference TRBV11-2 and TRBJ2-7): EAGVAQSPRYKIIEKRQSVAFWCNPISGHATLYWYQQILGQGPKLLIQFQNNGVVDDSQLPKDRFSAERLKGVDSTLKIQPAKLEDSAVYLCASSLMPPGGSLYEQYFGPGTRLTVT.

For this clonotype: A much larger clone differs by one base, so this may be a read error. This chain links TRBV5-1 with TRBJ1-4, with 10 nucleotides matching TRBD1. CDR3 length: 17 residues. Germline V gene data show CDR1 as SGHRS and CDR2 as YFSETQ. As DNA, the CDR3 is TGCACCAGCAGCTTGGATCCTCCGGGACAGGGGAGTGAAAAACTGTTTTTT. This gives the protein CTSSLDPPGQGSEKLFF. The full variable domain, completed using reference TRBV5-1 and TRBJ1-4, is KAGVTQTPRYLIKTRGQQVTLSCSPISGHRSVSWYQQTPGQGLQFLFEYFSETQRNKGNFPGRFSGRQFSNSRSEMNVSTLELGDSALYLCTSSLDPPGQGSEKLFFGSGTQLSVL.

This clonotype was found many times. This rearrangement joins TRBV18 to TRBJ2-7; a possible D gene is TRBD2 (5 bases). The CDR3 sequence is 14 residues long. Germline loops: CDR1 KGHSH, CDR2 LQKENI. Trimming took off 3 bases at V and 2 bases at J, with 11 bases between the two ends. The CDR3 region has the DNA TGTGCCAGCTCACCTCCTAGCATGCCCTACGAGCAGTACTTC. This sequence encodes CASSPPSMPYEQYF.

As to this clonotype: This may arise from a read error, as a much more abundant clone is one base away. DNA of the CDR3: TGTGCCAGCAGTTATTTGGGAGGGGGACTGGGCACTGAAGCTCTCTTT. This encodes CASSYLGGGLGTEALF. The chain combines TRBV27 with TRBJ1-1; D may be TRBD1 (6 bases). CDR1 and CDR2 (germline): MNHEY, SMNVEV (reference sequence). This CDR3 region has 16 residues.

This clonotype has a handful of counts. V and J are TRBV5-6 and TRBJ2-7; 7 bases line up with TRBD2. The V gene's germline CDR1 is SGHDT and CDR2 YYEEEE. V gave up 2 bases and J gave up 0 bases; unmatched junction bases: 5. This CDR3 region has 15 residues. The CDR3 bases are TGTGCCAGCAGCTTCTCAAGCGGGAACTCCTACGAGCAGTACTTC. Translated: CASSFSSGNSYEQYF.

Ten or more counts support this clonotype. This chain links TRBV6-5 with TRBJ2-1, with TRBD2 matching 10 bases. Germline V gene lookup returns CDR1 MNHEY and CDR2 SVGAGI. CDR3 length: 17 amino acids. J gave up 0 bases and V 2 bases, and 4 bases lay outside the gene matches. The CDR3 is CASSYAPSGSSYNEQFF. The DNA of the CDR3 is TGTGCCAGCAGTTACGCCCCTAGCGGGAGCTCCTACAATGAGCAGTTCTTC.

This clonotype was found many times. CDR3: CATSQGPQHF. CDR3 sequence (DNA): TGTGCCACCTCGCAAGGGCCCCAGCATTTT. V usage is TRBV6-1 and J usage is TRBJ1-5; no firm D call. CDR3 length equals 10 residues. Trimming shortened V by 10 bases and J by 9 bases, and 10 bases separated the two germline ends. Germline V gene data show CDR1 as MNHNS and CDR2 as SASEGT.

Only a few counts were recorded for this clonotype. This rearrangement joins TRBV5-1 to TRBJ1-5, with 8 bases fitting TRBD1. Germline trimming cut 0 bases from V and 5 bases from J; bases unmatched to any gene: 4. This CDR3 region has 15 residues. Germline lookup yields CDR1 SGHRS and CDR2 YFSETQ. The CDR3 loop is CASSLAGQVDQPQHF. The CDR3 DNA reads TGCGCCAGCAGCTTGGCGGGACAGGTAGATCAGCCCCAGCATTTT.

Only a few counts were recorded for this clonotype. A read error may explain this, as a much larger clone is one base away. The rearrangement links TRBV12-5 to TRBJ1-5; possible D gene TRBD1, 6 bases. CDR3 size: 15 residues. In germline, CDR1 is LGHNT, CDR2 FRNRAP. The CDR3 protein is CASGGGTHLGQPQQF. The DNA of the CDR3 is TGTGCTAGTGGCGGGGGCACCCATCTGGGTCAGCCCCAGCAATTT.